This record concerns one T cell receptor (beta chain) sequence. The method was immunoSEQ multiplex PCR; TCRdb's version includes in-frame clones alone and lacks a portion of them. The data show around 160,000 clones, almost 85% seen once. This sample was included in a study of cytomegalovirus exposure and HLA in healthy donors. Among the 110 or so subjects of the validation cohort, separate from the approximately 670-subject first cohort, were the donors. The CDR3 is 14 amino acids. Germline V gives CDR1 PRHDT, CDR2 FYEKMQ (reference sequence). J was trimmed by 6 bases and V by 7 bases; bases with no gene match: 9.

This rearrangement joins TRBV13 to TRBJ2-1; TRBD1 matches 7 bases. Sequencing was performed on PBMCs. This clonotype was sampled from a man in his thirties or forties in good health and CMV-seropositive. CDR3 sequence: CASTAARGPNEQFF. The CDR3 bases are TGTGCCAGCACCGCCGCGAGGGGGCCCAATGAGCAGTTCTTC. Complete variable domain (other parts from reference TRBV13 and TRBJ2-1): AAGVIQSPRHLIKEKRETATLKCYPIPRHDTVYWYQQGPGQDPQFLISFYEKMQSDKGSIPDRFSAQQFSDYHSELNMSSLELGDSALYFCASTAARGPNEQFFGPGTRLTVL.